One sample yielded the 6 T cell receptor beta chains listed below, sequenced in a study of cytomegalovirus exposure and HLA in healthy donors (dated by TCRdb to the late 2010s). The library was built by means of the immunoSEQ multiplex PCR assay. The multiplex PCR relied on a mix of 60 forward primers for TCR Vbeta segments and 13 reverse primers for TCR Jbeta segments. What TCRdb holds here is the immuneACCESS table cut down to in-frame rearrangements. Part of the clones is not present; checked against another copy, under half of the missing clones reflect an unresolved V gene, and the others are unexplained. The sample includes over 65,000 clones, with approximately 77% observed a single time. Of the sample, about 7.4% falls within the top ten clones. Sample: PBMCs. The origin of the receptors is a woman younger than 45 in good health and CMV-seropositive.

As to this clone: At one boundary the junction diverges from the germline segment, which might be a read error. The rearrangement joins TRBV7-9 to TRBJ1-2, with D unresolved. This CDR3 has 12 amino acids. Germline CDR1 reads SEHNR; CDR2 reads FQNEAQ (reference sequence). The CDR3 is CASSLAPGSPAF. DNA of the CDR3: TGTGCCAGCAGCTTAGCCCCGGGGTCCCCGGCCTTC.

This chain connects TRBV19 to TRBJ2-1; 8 nucleotides align to TRBD2. V trimming: 4 bases; J trimming: 5 bases; junction bases outside the gene matches: 4. Germline CDR1 is LNHDA and CDR2 is SQIVND (reference sequence). The CDR3 is made up of 14 amino acids. The DNA of the CDR3 is TGTGCCAGTAGTAAGACTAGCGTACACAATGAGCAGTTCTTC. Its translation is CASSKTSVHNEQFF.

The V gene is TRBV7-6, the J gene TRBJ2-1, with 9 bases fitting TRBD2. Germline CDR1 is SGHVS and CDR2 is FNYEAQ. The CDR3 totals 17 residues. V trimming: 0 bases; J trimming: 5 bases; junction bases outside the gene matches: 8. Here the CDR3 DNA reads TGTGCCAGCAGCTTAGCCCTAGCGGGGTTGTGGCACAATGAGCAGTTCTTC. Translated: CASSLALAGLWHNEQFF.

This clone was observed a few times. The CDR3 protein is CASSPSRNRLRIYEQYF. CDR3 nucleotide sequence: TGTGCCAGCTCACCATCAAGGAACAGGCTTCGGATCTACGAGCAGTACTTC. This sequence joins TRBV18 and TRBJ2-5; weak D call: TRBD1 (5 bases). Judging by the DNA end, TRBJ2-7 fits better; the J call may be wrong. Germline V gene data show CDR1 as KGHSH and CDR2 as LQKENI. The CDR3 extends over 17 amino acids.

The chain's CDR3 is CASSVDIEETQYF. CDR3 sequence (DNA): TGTGCCAGCAGTGTCGACATTGAAGAGACCCAGTACTTC. The rearrangement links TRBV27 to TRBJ2-5; no clear D. In germline, CDR1 is MNHEY, CDR2 SMNVEV (reference sequence). CDR3 size: 13 residues. V shed 5 bases and J shed 3 bases, with 10 bases lying between them.

The chain carries TRBV9 and TRBJ2-1; TRBD2 agrees at 9 bases. Germline V gene lookup returns CDR1 SGDLS and CDR2 YYNGEE. V shed 4 bases and J 9 bases; nucleotides not matched to a gene: 11. CDR3 length: 15 amino acids. CDR3 sequence: CASSSGTSLLGEQFF. CDR3 bases: TGTGCCAGCAGCTCCGGGACTAGCTTATTAGGTGAGCAGTTCTTC. Looking up the rest from reference TRBV9 and TRBJ2-1 gives the full variable domain: DSGVTQTPKHLITATGQRVTLRCSPRSGDLSVYWYQQSLDQGLQFLIQYYNGEERAKGNILERFSAQQFPDLHSELNLSSLELGDSALYFCASSSGTSLLGEQFFGPGTRLTVL.